This T cell receptor beta chain was recovered during a study of blood T cells in healthy people across ages. Alongside a J-beta primer mix, a sample-barcoded 5' primer served in a second PCR lasting about 7 to 11 cycles. Each cDNA molecule carried a tag from a template-switch adaptor that contained 12 random nucleotides. TCRdb used MiXCR to reprocess the 5' RACE reads, holding one entry per CDR3 protein. The sample contains some 370,000 distinct CDR3 sequences, 50% to 60% of which appear only once. The CDR3 runs 15 residues. Trimming at V came to 7 bases and at J to 7 bases, leaving 12 bases not matched to a gene.

The J gene is TRBJ2-1, the V gene TRBV12-3 or TRBV12-4; 8 nucleotides match TRBD2. Sequences were obtained from blood. The receptor's source is a man aged 55-75 years in good health. In DNA form, the CDR3 reads TGTGCCAGCACACCAAGTGGGATAGCGGGAAATGAGCAGTTCTTC. The encoded protein is CASTPSGIAGNEQFF.